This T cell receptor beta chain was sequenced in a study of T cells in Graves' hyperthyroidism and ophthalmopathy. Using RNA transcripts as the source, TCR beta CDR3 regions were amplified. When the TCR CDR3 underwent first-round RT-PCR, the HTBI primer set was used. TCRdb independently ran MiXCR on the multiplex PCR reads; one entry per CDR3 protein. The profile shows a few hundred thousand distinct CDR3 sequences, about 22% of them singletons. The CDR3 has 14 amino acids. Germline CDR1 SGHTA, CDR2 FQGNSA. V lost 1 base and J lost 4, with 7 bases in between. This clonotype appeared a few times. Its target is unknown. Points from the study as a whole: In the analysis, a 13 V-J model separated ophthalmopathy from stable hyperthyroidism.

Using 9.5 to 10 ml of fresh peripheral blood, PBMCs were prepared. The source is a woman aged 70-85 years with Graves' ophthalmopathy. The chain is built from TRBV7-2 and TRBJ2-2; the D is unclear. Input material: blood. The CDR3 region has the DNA TGTGCCAGCAGCTTAGGACACGCCACCGGGGAGCTGTTTTTT. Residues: CASSLGHATGELFF.